A selection of T cell receptor beta chains follows, all from one sample in a study of blood T cell repertoires in COVID-19. Libraries were prepared by immunoSEQ multiplex PCR; TCRdb keeps only in-frame clonotypes and omits some of them. The sample consists of under 250,000 clones, over 75% of them appearing once. Input material: PBMCs or T cells enriched from blood (not recorded which). The origin of the receptors is a woman aged 45-65 years with acute COVID-19. The CDR3 runs from the conserved cysteine through the conserved F or W. Each record gives: V gene, clone size, J gene, D gene, CDR3 DNA, CDR3 protein. A D gene is named only where the DNA matches it firmly. Only some rows state a clone size, as once, few, many or a class for expanded clones.

V gene: TRBV15; clone size: .; J gene: TRBJ1-4; D gene: .; CDR3 DNA: TGTGCCACCAGCAGACTGCCAGGGAACGGTGAAAAACTGTTTTTT; CDR3 protein: CATSRLPGNGEKLFF
V gene: TRBV9; clone size: .; J gene: TRBJ1-1; D gene: .; CDR3 DNA: TGTGCCAGCAGCCCCCAGCCGGGTGGGACTGAAGCTTTCTTT; CDR3 protein: CASSPQPGGTEAFF
V gene: TRBV6-5; clone size: .; J gene: TRBJ2-7; D gene: .; CDR3 DNA: TGTGCCAGCACTCGAGTAGGAGGGTCCTACGAGCAGTACTTC; CDR3 protein: CASTRVGGSYEQYF
V gene: TRBV12-2; clone size: .; J gene: TRBJ1-5; D gene: .; CDR3 DNA: TGTGCAAGTCGCTTACCTCACAGGGTCTCAAGCAATCAGCCCCAGCATTTT; CDR3 protein: CASRLPHRVSSNQPQHF
V gene: TRBV11-2; clone size: .; J gene: TRBJ1-2; D gene: .; CDR3 DNA: TGTGCCAGCAGCCACCCCCGGACAGCTAACTATGGCTACACCTTC; CDR3 protein: CASSHPRTANYGYTF
V gene: TRBV11-1; clone size: .; J gene: TRBJ1-6; D gene: TRBD1; CDR3 DNA: TGTGCCAGCAGCCCCCGGACAGGCATTGGTTCACCCCTCCACTTT; CDR3 protein: CASSPRTGIGSPLHF
V gene: TRBV20-1; clone size: .; J gene: TRBJ2-5; D gene: TRBD1; CDR3 DNA: TGCAGTGCACCGGACAGGGGGTCCCTGTACTTC; CDR3 protein: CSAPDRGSLYF
V gene: TRBV5-4; clone size: .; J gene: TRBJ2-1; D gene: TRBD1; CDR3 DNA: TGTGCCAGCAGCTTGGGTACCGGGACAGGCTCCTACAATGAGCAGTTCTTC; CDR3 protein: CASSLGTGTGSYNEQFF
V gene: TRBV30; clone size: .; J gene: TRBJ1-2; D gene: .; CDR3 DNA: TGTGCCTGGAGATCGGGGACACTCTATGGCTACACCTTC; CDR3 protein: CAWRSGTLYGYTF
V gene: TRBV29-1; clone size: .; J gene: TRBJ1-1; D gene: .; CDR3 DNA: TGCAGCGTTGAAGATCGGGTAGGGGGGGACACTGAAGCTTTCTTT; CDR3 protein: CSVEDRVGGDTEAFF
V gene: TRBV30; clone size: .; J gene: TRBJ2-7; D gene: TRBD2; CDR3 DNA: TGTTCTAGCGGGTCCTCCTACGAGCAGTACTTC; CDR3 protein: CSSGSSYEQYF
V gene: TRBV19; clone size: .; J gene: TRBJ2-5; D gene: TRBD2; CDR3 DNA: TGTGCCAGTAGTCCTACGGGGGGGCCTGAGACCCAGTACTTC; CDR3 protein: CASSPTGGPETQYF
V gene: TRBV10-3; clone size: once; J gene: TRBJ2-7; D gene: TRBD1; CDR3 DNA: TGTGCCATCAGGTTGGGACAGGGGGCGCGGGAGCAGTACTTC; CDR3 protein: CAIRLGQGAREQYF
V gene: TRBV19; clone size: .; J gene: TRBJ2-7; D gene: .; CDR3 DNA: TGTGCCAGTAGTATAGATGGGGGCGGATCCTACGAGCAGTACTTC; CDR3 protein: CASSIDGGGSYEQYF
V gene: TRBV27; clone size: .; J gene: TRBJ2-3; D gene: .; CDR3 DNA: TGTGCCAGCAGTTCCACCGAGCGGTACACAGATACGCAGTATTTT; CDR3 protein: CASSSTERYTDTQYF
V gene: TRBV3-1/TRBV3-2; clone size: once; J gene: TRBJ1-4; D gene: TRBD1; CDR3 DNA: TGTGCCAGCAGCCCGGACAGGGTGCGAACGGAAAAACTGTTTTTT; CDR3 protein: CASSPDRVRTEKLFF
V gene: TRBV12-5; clone size: .; J gene: TRBJ2-2; D gene: TRBD1; CDR3 DNA: TGTGCTAGTGGTGGCGGACAGGGGGCGCGCGGCGGGGAGCTGTTTTTT; CDR3 protein: CASGGGQGARGGELFF
V gene: TRBV4-3; clone size: .; J gene: TRBJ1-1; D gene: .; CDR3 DNA: TGCGCCAGCAGCCCTCAACGACTTACGAACACTGAAGCTTTCTTT; CDR3 protein: CASSPQRLTNTEAFF
V gene: TRBV3-1/TRBV3-2; clone size: .; J gene: TRBJ1-2; D gene: TRBD1; CDR3 DNA: TGTGCCAGCAGCCATCCGGACAGGGGTGGTGGCTACACCTTC; CDR3 protein: CASSHPDRGGGYTF
V gene: TRBV7-3; clone size: .; J gene: TRBJ1-1; D gene: TRBD1; CDR3 DNA: TGTGCCAGCAGCTTAATGGACAGGGTGAACACTGAAGCTTTCTTT; CDR3 protein: CASSLMDRVNTEAFF
V gene: TRBV19; clone size: .; J gene: TRBJ2-2; D gene: TRBD2; CDR3 DNA: TGTGCCAGTACGCGGACTAGCGGGGGGGCCGGGGAGCTGTTTTTT; CDR3 protein: CASTRTSGGAGELFF
V gene: TRBV7-2; clone size: .; J gene: TRBJ2-1; D gene: .; CDR3 DNA: TGTGCCAGCAGCGTCTCCACTAGCTCGAGCTCCTACAATGAGCAGTTCTTC; CDR3 protein: CASSVSTSSSSYNEQFF
V gene: TRBV30; clone size: .; J gene: TRBJ2-3; D gene: .; CDR3 DNA: TGTGCCTGGGGATCGGAGATCACAGATACGCAGTATTTT; CDR3 protein: CAWGSEITDTQYF
V gene: TRBV30; clone size: .; J gene: TRBJ1-1; D gene: .; CDR3 DNA: TGTGCCTGGAGTCCTCTCACTGAAGCTTTCTTT; CDR3 protein: CAWSPLTEAFF
V gene: TRBV7-8; clone size: .; J gene: TRBJ2-7; D gene: .; CDR3 DNA: TGTGCCAGCAGCTTACTGATAGAAGCGAAGGAGCAGTACTTC; CDR3 protein: CASSLLIEAKEQYF
V gene: TRBV25-1; clone size: .; J gene: TRBJ1-1; D gene: TRBD1; CDR3 DNA: TGTGCCAGCGGGACAGGGACCACTGAAGCTTTCTTT; CDR3 protein: CASGTGTTEAFF
V gene: TRBV19; clone size: .; J gene: TRBJ2-3; D gene: TRBD2; CDR3 DNA: TGTGCCAGTAGTCCCGCTTGGACTAGCGGGGCCTTTCCTAGCACAGATACGCAGTATTTT; CDR3 protein: CASSPAWTSGAFPSTDTQYF
V gene: TRBV4-3; clone size: .; J gene: TRBJ2-2; D gene: .; CDR3 DNA: TGCGCCAGCAGCCAAGCGGCCAGGGTAAACACCGGGGAGCTGTTTTTT; CDR3 protein: CASSQAARVNTGELFF
V gene: TRBV24-1; clone size: .; J gene: TRBJ2-5; D gene: .; CDR3 DNA: TGTGCCACCAGTGATTTGTCTCAGGGTCGAGAGACCCAGTACTTC; CDR3 protein: CATSDLSQGRETQYF
V gene: TRBV7-2; clone size: .; J gene: TRBJ1-2; D gene: .; CDR3 DNA: TGTGCCAGCAGCTCCGGGACTGTCAACTATGGCTACACCTTC; CDR3 protein: CASSSGTVNYGYTF
V gene: TRBV4-3; clone size: few; J gene: TRBJ2-3; D gene: TRBD2; CDR3 DNA: TGCGCCAGCAGCCAAGATCGGGGGGGCGCGACAGATACGCAGTATTTT; CDR3 protein: CASSQDRGGATDTQYF
V gene: TRBV5-1; clone size: .; J gene: TRBJ1-4; D gene: TRBD1; CDR3 DNA: TGCGCCAGCAGCTCACAGGGGTCTAATGAAAAACTGTTTTTT; CDR3 protein: CASSSQGSNEKLFF
V gene: TRBV4-3; clone size: .; J gene: TRBJ2-1; D gene: .; CDR3 DNA: TGCGCCAGCAGCCCCCGCAGGGGCTCTTACAATGAGCAGTTCTTC; CDR3 protein: CASSPRRGSYNEQFF
V gene: TRBV18; clone size: .; J gene: TRBJ1-4; D gene: .; CDR3 DNA: TGTGCCAGCTCACCACAAATAGGCCAGGTCGATGAAAAACTGTTTTTT; CDR3 protein: CASSPQIGQVDEKLFF
V gene: TRBV4-3; clone size: .; J gene: TRBJ1-2; D gene: .; CDR3 DNA: TGCGCCAGCAGCCAAGATCGGTTAGCAGACTATGGCTACACCTTC; CDR3 protein: CASSQDRLADYGYTF
V gene: TRBV7-2; clone size: .; J gene: TRBJ2-7; D gene: TRBD2; CDR3 DNA: TGTGCCAGCAGCTTAGGGACTAGCGGCCCCTACGAGCAGTACTTC; CDR3 protein: CASSLGTSGPYEQYF
V gene: TRBV13; clone size: .; J gene: TRBJ2-5; D gene: TRBD2; CDR3 DNA: TGTGCCAGCAGCCTTATTGGCGGGGGGGCGGAGACCCAGTACTTC; CDR3 protein: CASSLIGGGAETQYF
V gene: TRBV5-1; clone size: .; J gene: TRBJ1-5; D gene: .; CDR3 DNA: TGCGCCAGCAGCTTGGGAGAAAAGAGCAATCAGCCCCAGCATTTT; CDR3 protein: CASSLGEKSNQPQHF
V gene: TRBV9; clone size: .; J gene: TRBJ2-5; D gene: TRBD2; CDR3 DNA: TGTGCCAGCAGCCCCGGGACTAGTAGAGAGACCCAGTACTTC; CDR3 protein: CASSPGTSRETQYF
V gene: TRBV11-2; clone size: .; J gene: TRBJ1-2; D gene: .; CDR3 DNA: TGTGCCAGCAGGTGGGGGGGCACCAGGGGTGGCTACACCTTC; CDR3 protein: CASRWGGTRGGYTF
V gene: TRBV30; clone size: .; J gene: TRBJ2-2; D gene: TRBD2; CDR3 DNA: TGTGCCTGGAGTGTGGGTCTAGCGGGCACCGGGGAGCTGTTTTTT; CDR3 protein: CAWSVGLAGTGELFF
V gene: TRBV6-2/TRBV6-3; clone size: .; J gene: TRBJ2-7; D gene: TRBD1; CDR3 DNA: TGTGCCAGCAGTCCGACAGGGGCCTACGAGCAGTACTTC; CDR3 protein: CASSPTGAYEQYF